The present TCR beta chain was sequenced within a study of shared clonotypes between healthy human individuals. In germline, CDR1 is SNHLY, CDR2 FYNNEI. The germline V and J ends were trimmed by 10 bases and 0 bases, with 13 bases remaining between them. This CDR3 has 15 amino acids. Points from the study as a whole: It was only blood that was sampled, and tissue repertoires likely differ.

Only in-frame clones appear in the TCRdb table, and some are missing; sequencing was by immunoSEQ multiplex PCR. The sample shows about 1 million clones, around 75% of them seen only once. Concerning this clone: Its antigen is not identified.

This chain links TRBV2 with TRBJ2-6, with a possible D match to TRBD1 (5 bases). The receptor was derived from a man younger than 35 in good health. The sequenced sample consisted of memory CD4+ T cells sorted from blood. This sample's subset: CD45RA-negative fraction. CDR3 sequence reads: CATSGIPSGANVLTF. In nucleotides, the CDR3 is TGTGCCACCTCAGGGATACCCTCTGGGGCCAACGTCCTGACTTTC.